Below, one TCR beta chain is given with its context. CDR1 MNHEY and CDR2 SVGEGT come from the germline V gene. V dropped 0 bases and J dropped 7; count of bases not matched to a gene: 4. The CDR3 runs 14 residues. The data were obtained in a study of blood T cell repertoires in COVID-19. Background on the study: Both acute and convalescent COVID-19 samples were obtained from the United States, Italy and Spain.

Per the original methods: Estimated nucleated cell counts came from reference gene primer amplification. Generated by immunoSEQ multiplex PCR, the TCRdb table keeps only in-frame clones and is missing some. That table is the source of V, J and clone size, and D and trimming were worked out from the DNA. In the table there are approximately 100,000 clones, roughly 84% of which are singletons. This receptor was obtained from a man aged 55-75 years with acute or convalescent COVID-19. The chain is built from TRBV6-2 or TRBV6-3 and TRBJ1-2, with 8 nucleotides matching TRBD1. Sequencing was done on a sample of peripheral blood. CDR3 loop: CASSYSWTGFGYTF. The CDR3 coding sequence is TGTGCCAGCAGTTACTCGTGGACAGGGTTTGGCTACACCTTC.